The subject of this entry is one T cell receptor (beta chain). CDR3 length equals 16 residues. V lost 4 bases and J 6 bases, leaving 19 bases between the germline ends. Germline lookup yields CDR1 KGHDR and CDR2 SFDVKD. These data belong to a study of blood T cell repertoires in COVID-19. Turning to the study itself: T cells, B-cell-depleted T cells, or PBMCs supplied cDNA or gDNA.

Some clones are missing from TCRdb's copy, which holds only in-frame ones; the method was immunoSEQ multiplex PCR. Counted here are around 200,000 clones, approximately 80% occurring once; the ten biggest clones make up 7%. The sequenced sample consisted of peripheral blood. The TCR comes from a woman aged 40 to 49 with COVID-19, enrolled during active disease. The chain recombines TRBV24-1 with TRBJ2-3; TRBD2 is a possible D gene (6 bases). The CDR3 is CATSDPLGTAGDTQYF. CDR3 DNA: TGTGCCACCAGTGACCCCCTGGGGACGGCGGGGGATACGCAGTATTTT.